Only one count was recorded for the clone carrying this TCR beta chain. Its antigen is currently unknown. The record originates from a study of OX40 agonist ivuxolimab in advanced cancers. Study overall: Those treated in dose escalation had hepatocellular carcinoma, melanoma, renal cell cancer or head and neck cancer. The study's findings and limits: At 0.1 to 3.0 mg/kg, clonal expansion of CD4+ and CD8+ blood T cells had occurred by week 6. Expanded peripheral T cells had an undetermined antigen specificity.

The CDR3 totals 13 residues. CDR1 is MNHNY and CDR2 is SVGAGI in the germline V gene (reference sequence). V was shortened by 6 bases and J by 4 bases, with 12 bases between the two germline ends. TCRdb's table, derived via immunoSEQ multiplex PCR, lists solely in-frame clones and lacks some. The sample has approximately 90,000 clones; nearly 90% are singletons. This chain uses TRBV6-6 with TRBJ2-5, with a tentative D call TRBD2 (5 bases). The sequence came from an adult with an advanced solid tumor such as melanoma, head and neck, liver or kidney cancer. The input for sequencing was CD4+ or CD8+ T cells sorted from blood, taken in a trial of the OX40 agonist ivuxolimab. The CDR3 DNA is TGTGCCAGCAGCCCCCCCCGGGGAGAGACCCAGTACTTC. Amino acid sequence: CASSPPRGETQYF.